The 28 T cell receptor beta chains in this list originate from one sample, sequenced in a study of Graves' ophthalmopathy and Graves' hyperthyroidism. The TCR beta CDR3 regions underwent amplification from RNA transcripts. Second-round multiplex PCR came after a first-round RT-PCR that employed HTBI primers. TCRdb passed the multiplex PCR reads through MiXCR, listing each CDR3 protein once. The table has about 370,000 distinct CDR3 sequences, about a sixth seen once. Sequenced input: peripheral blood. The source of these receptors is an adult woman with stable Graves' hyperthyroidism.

CDR3 sequence (DNA): TGCAGTGCTGTAAAAGGGACTAGCGGCCAAGAGACCCAGTACTTC. It translates to CSAVKGTSGQETQYF. V gene TRBV20-1 combines with J gene TRBJ2-5; 11 bases match TRBD2. In germline, CDR1 is DFQATT, CDR2 SNEGSKA (reference sequence). With 5 bases clipped from V and 1 base from J, the junction kept 6 bases outside the gene matches. The CDR3 spans 15 residues.

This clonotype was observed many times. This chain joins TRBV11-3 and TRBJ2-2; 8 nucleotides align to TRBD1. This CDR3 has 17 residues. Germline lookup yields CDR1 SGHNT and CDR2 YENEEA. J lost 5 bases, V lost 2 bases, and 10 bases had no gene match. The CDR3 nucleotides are TGTGCCAGCAGCTTAAGTCCCCAGGGGGCCTATACCGGGGAGCTGTTTTTT. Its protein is CASSLSPQGAYTGELFF.

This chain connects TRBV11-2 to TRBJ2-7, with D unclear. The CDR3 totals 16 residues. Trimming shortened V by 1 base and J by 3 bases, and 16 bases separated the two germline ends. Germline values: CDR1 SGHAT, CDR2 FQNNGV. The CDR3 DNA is TGTGCCAGCAGCTTAGGTGCGCCAACTGCAAGCTACGAGCAGTACTTC. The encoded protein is CASSLGAPTASYEQYF.

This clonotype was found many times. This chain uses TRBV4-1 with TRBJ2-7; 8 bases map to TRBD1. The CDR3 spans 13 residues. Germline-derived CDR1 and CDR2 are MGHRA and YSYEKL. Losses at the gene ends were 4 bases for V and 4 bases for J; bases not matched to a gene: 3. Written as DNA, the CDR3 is TGCGCCAGCAGCCCCGGGGACAGGTACGAGCAGTACTTC. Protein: CASSPGDRYEQYF.

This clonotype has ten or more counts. CDR3 DNA sequence: TGTGCCAGCAGCACCCGCCGGGAGGCGACTGAAGCTTTCTTT. Protein: CASSTRREATEAFF. The rearrangement uses TRBV7-9 and TRBJ1-1; no firm D call. Trimming stripped 5 bases from V and 5 bases from J, with 15 bases between. CDR1 and CDR2 (germline): SEHNR, FQNEAQ (reference sequence). CDR3 length: 14 residues.

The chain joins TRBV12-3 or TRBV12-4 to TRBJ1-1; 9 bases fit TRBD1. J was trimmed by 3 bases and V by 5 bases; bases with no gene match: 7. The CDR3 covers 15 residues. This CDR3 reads CASSPRTGVDTEAFF. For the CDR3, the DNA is TGTGCCAGCAGTCCAAGGACAGGGGTGGACACTGAAGCTTTCTTT.

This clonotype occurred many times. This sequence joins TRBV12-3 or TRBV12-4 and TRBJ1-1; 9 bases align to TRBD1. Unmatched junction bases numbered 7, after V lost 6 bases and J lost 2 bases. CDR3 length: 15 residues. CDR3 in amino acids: CASRAQDRGNTEAFF. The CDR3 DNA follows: TGTGCCAGCAGGGCCCAGGACAGGGGAAACACTGAAGCTTTCTTT.

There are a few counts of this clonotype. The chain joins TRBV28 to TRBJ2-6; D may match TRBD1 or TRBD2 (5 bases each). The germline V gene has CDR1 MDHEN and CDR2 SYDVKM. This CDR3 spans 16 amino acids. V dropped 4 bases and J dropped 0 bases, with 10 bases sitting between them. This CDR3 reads CASSWGWSSGANVLTF. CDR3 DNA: TGTGCCAGCAGTTGGGGGTGGAGCTCTGGGGCCAACGTCCTGACTTTC.

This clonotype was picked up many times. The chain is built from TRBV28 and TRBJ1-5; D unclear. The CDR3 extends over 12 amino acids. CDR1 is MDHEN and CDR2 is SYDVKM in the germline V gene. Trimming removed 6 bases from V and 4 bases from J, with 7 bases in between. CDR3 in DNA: TGTGCCAGCAGGTCCGGTAATCAGCCCCAGCATTTT. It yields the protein CASRSGNQPQHF.

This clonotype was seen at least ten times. The CDR3 sequence is CASSLALAGALVEQYF. CDR3 DNA: TGTGCCAGCAGCTTAGCCCTAGCGGGAGCTCTCGTCGAGCAGTACTTC. The rearrangement uses TRBV7-2 and TRBJ2-7, with 10 nucleotides matching TRBD2. Per the germline V gene, CDR1 is SGHTA and CDR2 is FQGNSA. The CDR3 covers 16 residues. V lost 0 bases, J lost 6 bases, and 8 bases stayed unmatched. Full variable domain (missing parts from reference TRBV7-2 and TRBJ2-7): GAGVSQSPSNKVTEKGKDVELRCDPISGHTALYWYRQSLGQGLEFLIYFQGNSAPDKSGLPSDRFSAERTGGSVSTLTIQRTQQEDSAVYLCASSLALAGALVEQYFGPGTRLTVT.

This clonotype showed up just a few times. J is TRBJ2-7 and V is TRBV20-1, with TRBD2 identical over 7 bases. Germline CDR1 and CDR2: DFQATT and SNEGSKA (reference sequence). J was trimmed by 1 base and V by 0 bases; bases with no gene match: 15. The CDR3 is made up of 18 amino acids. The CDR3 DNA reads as TGCAGTGCTAGAGATGTATCCAGGGCCACGCGGGGGTCCTACGAGCAGTACTTC. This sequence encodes CSARDVSRATRGSYEQYF.

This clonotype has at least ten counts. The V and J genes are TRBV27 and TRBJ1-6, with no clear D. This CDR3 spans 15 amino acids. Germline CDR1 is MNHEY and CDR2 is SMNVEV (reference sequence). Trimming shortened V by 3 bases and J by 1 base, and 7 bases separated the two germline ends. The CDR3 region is CASSLRVSYNSPLHF. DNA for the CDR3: TGTGCCAGCAGTTTGAGAGTTTCCTATAATTCACCCCTCCACTTT.

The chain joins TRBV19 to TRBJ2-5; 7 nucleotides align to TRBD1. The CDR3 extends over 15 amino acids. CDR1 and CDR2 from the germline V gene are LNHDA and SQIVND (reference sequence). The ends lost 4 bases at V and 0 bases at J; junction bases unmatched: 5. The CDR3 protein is CASSTSGTDQETQYF. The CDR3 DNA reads TGTGCCAGTAGTACCTCCGGGACAGACCAAGAGACCCAGTACTTC.

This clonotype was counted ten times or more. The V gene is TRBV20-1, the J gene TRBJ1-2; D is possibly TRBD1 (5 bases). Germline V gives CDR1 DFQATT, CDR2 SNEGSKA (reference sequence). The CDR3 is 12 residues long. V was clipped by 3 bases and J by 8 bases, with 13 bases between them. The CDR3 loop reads CSASLFGGGYTF. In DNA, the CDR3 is TGCAGTGCTAGCCTTTTTGGGGGGGGCTACACCTTC.

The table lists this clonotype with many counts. CDR3 residues: CASKRDRGYEQYF. The DNA of the CDR3 is TGTGCCAGCAAAAGAGACAGGGGCTACGAGCAGTACTTC. This chain links TRBV25-1 with TRBJ2-7; 8 bases map to TRBD1. The CDR3 sequence is 13 residues long. The germline gives CDR1 MGHDK, CDR2 SYGVNS. Trimming at V came to 7 bases and at J to 3 bases, leaving 5 bases not matched to a gene.

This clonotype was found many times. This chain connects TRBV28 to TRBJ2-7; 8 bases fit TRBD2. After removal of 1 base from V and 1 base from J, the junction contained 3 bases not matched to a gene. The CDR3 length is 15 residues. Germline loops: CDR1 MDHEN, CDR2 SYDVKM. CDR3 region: CASSLSPGGSYEQYF. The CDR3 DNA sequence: TGTGCCAGCAGTTTATCGCCGGGAGGGTCCTACGAGCAGTACTTC.

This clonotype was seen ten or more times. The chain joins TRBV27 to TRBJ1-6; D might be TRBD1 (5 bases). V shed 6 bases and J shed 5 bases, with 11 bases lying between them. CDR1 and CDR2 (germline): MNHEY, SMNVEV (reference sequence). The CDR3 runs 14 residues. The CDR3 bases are TGTGCCAGCAGCCGGGACCTCGATAATTCACCCCTCCACTTT. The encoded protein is CASSRDLDNSPLHF.

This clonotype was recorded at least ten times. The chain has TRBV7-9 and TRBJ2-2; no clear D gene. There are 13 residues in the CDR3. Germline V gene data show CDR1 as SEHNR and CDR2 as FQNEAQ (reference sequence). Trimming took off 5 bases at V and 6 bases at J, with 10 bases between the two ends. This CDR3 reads CASSPGGAGELFF. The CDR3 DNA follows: TGTGCCAGCAGCCCCGGTGGCGCCGGGGAGCTGTTTTTT.

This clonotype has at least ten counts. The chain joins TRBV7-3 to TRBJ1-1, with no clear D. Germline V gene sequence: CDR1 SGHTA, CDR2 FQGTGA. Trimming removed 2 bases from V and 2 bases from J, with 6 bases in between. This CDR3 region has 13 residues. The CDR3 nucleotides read TGTGCCAGCAGCTTACTGATAAACACTGAAGCTTTCTTT. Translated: CASSLLINTEAFF.

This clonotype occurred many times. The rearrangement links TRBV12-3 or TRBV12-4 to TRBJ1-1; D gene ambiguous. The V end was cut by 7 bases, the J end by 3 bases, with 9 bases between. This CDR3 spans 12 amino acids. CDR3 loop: CASKGFYTEAFF. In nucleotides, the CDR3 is TGTGCCAGCAAAGGGTTCTACACTGAAGCTTTCTTT.

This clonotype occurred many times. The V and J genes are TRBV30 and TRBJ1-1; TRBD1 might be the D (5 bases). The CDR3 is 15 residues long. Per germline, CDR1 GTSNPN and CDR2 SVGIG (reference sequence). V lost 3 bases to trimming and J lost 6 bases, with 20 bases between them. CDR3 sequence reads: CAWRVKGGTRPEAFF. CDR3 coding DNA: TGTGCCTGGAGAGTTAAAGGCGGGACCCGGCCTGAAGCTTTCTTT.

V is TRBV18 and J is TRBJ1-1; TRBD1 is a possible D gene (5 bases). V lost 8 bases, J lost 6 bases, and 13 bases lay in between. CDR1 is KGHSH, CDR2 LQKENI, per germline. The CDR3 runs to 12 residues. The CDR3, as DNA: TGTGCCAGCATTGGGGCCGGGGCTGAAGCTTTCTTT. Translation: CASIGAGAEAFF.

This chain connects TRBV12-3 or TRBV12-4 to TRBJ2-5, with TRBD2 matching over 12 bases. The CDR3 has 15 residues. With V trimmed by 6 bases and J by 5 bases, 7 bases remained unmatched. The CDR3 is CASSRWTSGDETQYF. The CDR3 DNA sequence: TGTGCCAGCAGCCGTTGGACTAGCGGGGATGAGACCCAGTACTTC.

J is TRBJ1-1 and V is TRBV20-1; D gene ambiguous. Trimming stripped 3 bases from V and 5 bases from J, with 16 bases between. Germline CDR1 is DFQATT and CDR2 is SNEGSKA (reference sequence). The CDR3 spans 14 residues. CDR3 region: CSASPGSSKTEAFF. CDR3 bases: TGCAGTGCTAGCCCCGGGAGCTCGAAGACTGAAGCTTTCTTT.

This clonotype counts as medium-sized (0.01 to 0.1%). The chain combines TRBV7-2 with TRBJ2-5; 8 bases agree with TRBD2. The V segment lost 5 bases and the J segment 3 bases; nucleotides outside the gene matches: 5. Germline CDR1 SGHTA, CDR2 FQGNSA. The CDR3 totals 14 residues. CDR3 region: CASSRSGSEETQYF. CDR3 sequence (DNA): TGTGCCAGCAGCCGGAGCGGGAGCGAAGAGACCCAGTACTTC.

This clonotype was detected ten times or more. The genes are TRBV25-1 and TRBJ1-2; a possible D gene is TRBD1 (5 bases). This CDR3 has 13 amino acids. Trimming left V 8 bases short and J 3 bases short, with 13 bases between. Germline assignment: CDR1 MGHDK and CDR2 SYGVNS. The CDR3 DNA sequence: TGTGCCAGCCGGACGGACACAGACTATGGCTACACCTTC. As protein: CASRTDTDYGYTF.

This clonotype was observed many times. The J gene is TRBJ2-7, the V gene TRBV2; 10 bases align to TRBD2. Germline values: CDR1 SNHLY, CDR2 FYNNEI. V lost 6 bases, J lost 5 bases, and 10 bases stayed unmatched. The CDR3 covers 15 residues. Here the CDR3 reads CASSARAGGRDEQYF. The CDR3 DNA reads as TGTGCCAGCAGCGCTAGAGCGGGAGGGCGGGACGAGCAGTACTTC. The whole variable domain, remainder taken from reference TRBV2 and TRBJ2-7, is EPEVTQTPSHQVTQMGQEVILRCVPISNHLYFYWYRQILGQKVEFLVSFYNNEISEKSEIFDDQFSVERPDGSNFTLKIRSTKLEDSAMYFCASSARAGGRDEQYFGPGTRLTVT.

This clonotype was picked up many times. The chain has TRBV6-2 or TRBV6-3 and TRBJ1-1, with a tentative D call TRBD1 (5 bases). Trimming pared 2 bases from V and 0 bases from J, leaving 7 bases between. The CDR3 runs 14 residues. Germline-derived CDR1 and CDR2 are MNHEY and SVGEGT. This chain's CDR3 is CASSYRGMNTEAFF. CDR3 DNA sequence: TGTGCCAGCAGTTACAGGGGTATGAACACTGAAGCTTTCTTT.